This T cell receptor (beta chain) was captured in a study of T-cell reconstitution after alpha-beta-depleted transplantation in children. General study findings and limits: T-cell counts and diversity at one year post-transplant came mainly from newly produced T cells. At around two months after transplant, the alpha-beta T cells were reportedly derived from several hundred expanded clones that came from non-depleted graft cells. Surviving thymic progenitors and recipient T cells were the source of high TCRbeta diversity at day 60 in some patients.

About this clonotype: The target antigen is unknown.

The germline V gene has CDR1 SGHAT and CDR2 FQNNGV. Trimming shortened V by 5 bases and J by 5 bases, and 11 bases separated the two germline ends. The CDR3 loop spans 13 amino acids. A TCRbeta library incorporating unique molecular identifiers was prepared. TCRdb independently ran MiXCR on the PCR reads; one entry per CDR3 protein. The repertoire has around 270,000 distinct CDR3 sequences, about 9.4% of them found once; the top ten carry 7% to 9.5%. This rearrangement joins TRBV11-2 to TRBJ2-3; no firm D call. The sequenced sample was PBMCs, obtained before TCRalphabeta/CD19-depleted stem cell transplant. The origin of this receptor is a boy younger than two with acute myeloid leukemia, due to receive a stem cell transplant. The CDR3: CASSENRLDTQYF. CDR3 nucleotide sequence: TGTGCCAGCAGCGAGAATCGATTAGATACGCAGTATTTT.